This T cell receptor (beta chain) was profiled in a study of blood T cell repertoires in COVID-19. Background on the study: Spain, Italy and the United States supplied samples that represented acute and convalescent COVID-19. Nucleic acid was either cDNA or gDNA, and it came from T cells, B-cell-depleted T cells, or PBMCs.

The protocol was immunoSEQ multiplex PCR, while the TCRdb copy is restricted to in-frame clones and leaves out a portion. The top ten hold 3% of the sample, which has approximately 140,000 clones, 70% to 90% seen once. With 6 bases clipped from V and 7 bases from J, the junction kept 6 bases outside the gene matches. The CDR3 spans 14 residues. CDR1 and CDR2 (germline): LNHDA, SQIVND (reference sequence). The specimen was peripheral blood. The sequence derives from a woman aged 40 to 50 with active or convalescent COVID-19. The chain carries TRBV19 and TRBJ1-6, with 7 bases identical to TRBD1. This CDR3 is CASSLTGFNSPLHF. CDR3 nucleotide sequence: TGTGCCAGTAGCCTGACAGGGTTCAATTCACCCCTCCACTTT.